There are many counts of the clone carrying this T cell receptor (beta chain). The CDR3 has 15 residues. Germline CDR1 MNHEY, CDR2 SMNVEV (reference sequence). The V segment lost 5 bases and the J segment 6 bases; nucleotides outside the gene matches: 10. This entry is derived from a study of identical twins. TCRdb re-derived calls from the 5' RACE reads in MiXCR, one entry per CDR3 protein. The table lists 550,000 to 700,000 distinct CDR3 sequences, just under 10% of them singletons. The data also belong to a second study, concerning yellow fever vaccine responses in identical twins.

Sequencing was done on a sample of PBMCs. This receptor was identified in a woman aged 18-29 years in good health. The chain couples TRBV27 to TRBJ2-1; 7 nucleotides agree with TRBD2. CDR3 sequence: CASSRRAGEVNEQFF. CDR3 nucleotide sequence: TGTGCCAGCAGTAGACGGGCGGGAGAGGTCAATGAGCAGTTCTTC.